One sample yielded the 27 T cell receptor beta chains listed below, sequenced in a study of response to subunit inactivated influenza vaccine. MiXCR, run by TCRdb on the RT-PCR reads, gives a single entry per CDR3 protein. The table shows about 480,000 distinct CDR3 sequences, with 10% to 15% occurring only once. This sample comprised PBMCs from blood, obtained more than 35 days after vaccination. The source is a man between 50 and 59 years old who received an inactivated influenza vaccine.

As DNA, the CDR3 is TGTGCCAGCAGCCTTGGACTAGCATTAAACAACGAGCAGTACTTC. This translates into CASSLGLALNNEQYF. The V call is TRBV11-2, the J call TRBJ2-7; 8 nucleotides line up with TRBD2. With 5 bases clipped from V and 5 bases from J, the junction kept 11 bases outside the gene matches. The CDR3 totals 15 residues. Per germline, CDR1 SGHAT and CDR2 FQNNGV.

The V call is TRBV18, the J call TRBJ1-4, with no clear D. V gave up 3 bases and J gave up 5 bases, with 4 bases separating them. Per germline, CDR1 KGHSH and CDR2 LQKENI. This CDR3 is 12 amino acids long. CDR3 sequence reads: CASSPGNEKLFF. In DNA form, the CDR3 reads TGTGCCAGCTCACCGGGGAATGAAAAACTGTTTTTT.

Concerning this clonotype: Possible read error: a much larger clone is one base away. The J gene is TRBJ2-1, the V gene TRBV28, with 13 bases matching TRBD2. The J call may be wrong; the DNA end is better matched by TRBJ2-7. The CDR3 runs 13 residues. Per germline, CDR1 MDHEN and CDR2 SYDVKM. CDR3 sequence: CASSGLAGAEQYF. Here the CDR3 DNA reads TGTGCCAGCAGCGGACTAGCGGGGGCTGAGCAGTACTTC.

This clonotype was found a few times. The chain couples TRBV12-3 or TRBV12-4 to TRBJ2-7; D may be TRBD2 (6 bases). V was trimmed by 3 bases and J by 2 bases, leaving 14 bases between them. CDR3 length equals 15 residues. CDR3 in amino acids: CASSFHPGVTYEQYF. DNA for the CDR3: TGTGCCAGCAGTTTTCATCCGGGAGTGACCTACGAGCAGTACTTC.

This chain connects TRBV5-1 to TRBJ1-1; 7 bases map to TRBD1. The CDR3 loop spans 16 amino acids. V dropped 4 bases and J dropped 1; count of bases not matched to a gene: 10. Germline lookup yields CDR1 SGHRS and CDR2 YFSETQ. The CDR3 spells CASSPSNRGTNTEAFF. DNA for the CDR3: TGCGCCAGCAGCCCCTCGAACAGGGGAACGAACACTGAAGCTTTCTTT.

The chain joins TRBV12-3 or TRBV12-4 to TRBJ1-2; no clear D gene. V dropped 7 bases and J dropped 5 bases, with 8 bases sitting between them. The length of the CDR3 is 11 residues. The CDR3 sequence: CASNNGYGYTF. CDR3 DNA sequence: TGTGCCAGCAACAACGGGTATGGCTACACCTTC.

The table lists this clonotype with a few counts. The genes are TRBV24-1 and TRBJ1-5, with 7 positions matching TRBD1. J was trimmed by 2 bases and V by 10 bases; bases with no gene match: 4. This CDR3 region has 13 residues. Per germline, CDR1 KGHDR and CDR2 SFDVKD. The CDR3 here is CATSRGGNQPQHF. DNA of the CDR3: TGTGCCACAAGCAGGGGGGGCAATCAGCCCCAGCATTTT.

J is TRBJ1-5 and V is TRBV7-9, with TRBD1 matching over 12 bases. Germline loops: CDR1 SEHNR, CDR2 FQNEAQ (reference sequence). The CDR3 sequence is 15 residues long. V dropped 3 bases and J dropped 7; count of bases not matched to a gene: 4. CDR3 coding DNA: TGTGCCAGCAGCTTGGGACAGGGGGCCGAGCAGCCCCAGCATTTT. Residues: CASSLGQGAEQPQHF.

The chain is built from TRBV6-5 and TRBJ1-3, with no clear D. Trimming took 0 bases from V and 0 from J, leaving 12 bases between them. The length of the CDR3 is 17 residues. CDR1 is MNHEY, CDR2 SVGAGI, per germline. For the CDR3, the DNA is TGTGCCAGCAGTTACTCATCGGGCCTGACCTCTGGAAACACCATATATTTT. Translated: CASSYSSGLTSGNTIYF.

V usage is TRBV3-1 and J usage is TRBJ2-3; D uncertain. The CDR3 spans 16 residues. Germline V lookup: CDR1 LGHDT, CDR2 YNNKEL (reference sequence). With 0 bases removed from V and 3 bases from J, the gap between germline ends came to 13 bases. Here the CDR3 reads CASSQELRWRTDTQYF. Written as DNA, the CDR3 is TGTGCCAGCAGCCAAGAGCTCCGGTGGCGAACAGATACGCAGTATTTT.

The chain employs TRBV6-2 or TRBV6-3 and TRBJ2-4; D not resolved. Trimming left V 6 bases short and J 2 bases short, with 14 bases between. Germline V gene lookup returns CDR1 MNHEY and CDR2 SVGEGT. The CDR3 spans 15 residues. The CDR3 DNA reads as TGTGCCAGCAGAGAGCGAGGCGGAACCAAAAACATTCAGTACTTC. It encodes CASRERGGTKNIQYF.

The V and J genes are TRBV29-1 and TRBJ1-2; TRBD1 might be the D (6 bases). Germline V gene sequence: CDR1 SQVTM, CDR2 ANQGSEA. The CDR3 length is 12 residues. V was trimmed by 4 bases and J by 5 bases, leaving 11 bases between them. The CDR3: CSVAGHDYGYTF. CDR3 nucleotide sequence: TGCAGCGTTGCGGGACACGATTATGGCTACACCTTC. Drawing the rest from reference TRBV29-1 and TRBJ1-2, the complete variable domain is SAVISQKPSRDICQRGTSLTIQCQVDSQVTMMFWYRQQPGQSLTLIATANQGSEATYESGFVIDKFPISRPNLTFSTLTVSNMSPEDSSIYLCSVAGHDYGYTFGSGTRLTVV.

CDR3 nucleotides: TGCAGTGCACAAGGACCCTTAGGGGTGAAGACCCAGTACTTC. As protein: CSAQGPLGVKTQYF. The chain links TRBV20-1 to TRBJ2-5; the D gene is possibly TRBD1 (5 bases). V lost 6 bases, J lost 6 bases, and 20 bases lay in between. Germline V gene lookup returns CDR1 DFQATT and CDR2 SNEGSKA (reference sequence). The CDR3 loop spans 14 amino acids.

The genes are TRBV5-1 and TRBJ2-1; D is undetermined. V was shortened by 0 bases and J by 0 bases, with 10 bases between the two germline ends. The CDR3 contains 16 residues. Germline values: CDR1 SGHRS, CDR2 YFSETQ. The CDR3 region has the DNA TGCGCCAGCAGCTTGGTGGCCAGTAGCTCCTACAATGAGCAGTTCTTC. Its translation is CASSLVASSSYNEQFF.

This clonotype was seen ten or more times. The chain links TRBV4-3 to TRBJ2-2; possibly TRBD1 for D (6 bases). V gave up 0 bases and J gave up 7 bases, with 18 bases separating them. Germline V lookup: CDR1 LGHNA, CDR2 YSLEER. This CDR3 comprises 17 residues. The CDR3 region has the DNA TGCGCCAGCAGCCAAGAAGGAGTCGGACAGTTCGTCGGGGAGCTGTTTTTT. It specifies CASSQEGVGQFVGELFF.

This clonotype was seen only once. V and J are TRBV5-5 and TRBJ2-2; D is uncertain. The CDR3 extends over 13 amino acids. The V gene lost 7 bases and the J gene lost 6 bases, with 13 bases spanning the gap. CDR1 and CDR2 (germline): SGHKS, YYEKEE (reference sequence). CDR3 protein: CASCWLDPGELFF. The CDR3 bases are TGTGCCAGCTGCTGGTTAGACCCCGGGGAGCTGTTTTTT.

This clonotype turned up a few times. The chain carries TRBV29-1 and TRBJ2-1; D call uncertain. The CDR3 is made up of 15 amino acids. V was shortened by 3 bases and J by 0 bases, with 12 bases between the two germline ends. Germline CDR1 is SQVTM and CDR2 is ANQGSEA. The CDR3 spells CSVEVFGSSYNEQFF. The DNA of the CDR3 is TGCAGCGTTGAGGTATTCGGTAGCTCCTACAATGAGCAGTTCTTC.

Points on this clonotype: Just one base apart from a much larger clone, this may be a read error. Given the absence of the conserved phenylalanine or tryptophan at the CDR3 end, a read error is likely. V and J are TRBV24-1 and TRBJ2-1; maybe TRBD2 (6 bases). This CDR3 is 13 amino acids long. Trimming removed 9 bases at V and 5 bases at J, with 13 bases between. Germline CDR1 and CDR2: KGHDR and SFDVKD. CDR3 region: CATDSGGNNEQFL. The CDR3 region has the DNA TGTGCCACCGATAGCGGAGGGAACAATGAGCAGTTCCTC.

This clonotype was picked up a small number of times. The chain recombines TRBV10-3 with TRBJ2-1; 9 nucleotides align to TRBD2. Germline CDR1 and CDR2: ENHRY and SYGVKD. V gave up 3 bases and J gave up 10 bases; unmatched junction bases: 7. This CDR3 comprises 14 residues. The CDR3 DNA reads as TGTGCCATCAGTGACGGAAGGCGGGGGGGCGAGCAGTTCTTC. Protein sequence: CAISDGRRGGEQFF.

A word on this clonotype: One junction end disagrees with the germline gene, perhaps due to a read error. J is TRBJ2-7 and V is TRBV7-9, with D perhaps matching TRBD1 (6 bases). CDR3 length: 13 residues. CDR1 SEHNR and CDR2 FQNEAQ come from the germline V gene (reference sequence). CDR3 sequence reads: CAGSATGIYEQYF. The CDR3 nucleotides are TGTGCCGGCAGCGCCACAGGGATCTACGAGCAGTACTTC.

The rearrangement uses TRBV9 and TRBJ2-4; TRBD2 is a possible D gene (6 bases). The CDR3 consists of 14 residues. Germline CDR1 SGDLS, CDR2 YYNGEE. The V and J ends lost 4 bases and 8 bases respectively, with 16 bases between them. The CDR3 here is CASSRGLQGDIQYF. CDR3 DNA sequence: TGTGCCAGCAGCCGGGGACTTCAGGGAGACATTCAGTACTTC.

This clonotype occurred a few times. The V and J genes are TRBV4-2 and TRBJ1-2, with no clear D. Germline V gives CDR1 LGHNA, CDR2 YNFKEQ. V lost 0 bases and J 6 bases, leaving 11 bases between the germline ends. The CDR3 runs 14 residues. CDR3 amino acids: CASSQDGTPNGYTF. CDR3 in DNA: TGTGCCAGCAGCCAAGATGGAACACCAAATGGCTACACCTTC.

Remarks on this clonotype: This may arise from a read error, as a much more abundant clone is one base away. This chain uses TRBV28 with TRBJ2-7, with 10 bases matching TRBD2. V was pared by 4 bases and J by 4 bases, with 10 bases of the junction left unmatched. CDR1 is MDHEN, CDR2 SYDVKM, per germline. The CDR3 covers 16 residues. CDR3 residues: CASSSAGLAADYEQYF. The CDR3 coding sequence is TGTGCCAGCAGTTCGGCCGGACTAGCGGCAGATTACGAGCAGTACTTC.

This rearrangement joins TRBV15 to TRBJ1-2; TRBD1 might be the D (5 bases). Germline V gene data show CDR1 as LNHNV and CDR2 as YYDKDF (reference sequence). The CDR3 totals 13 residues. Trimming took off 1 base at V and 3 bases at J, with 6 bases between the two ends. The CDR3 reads CATSRGDYYGYTF. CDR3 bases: TGTGCCACCAGCAGAGGGGACTACTATGGCTACACCTTC.

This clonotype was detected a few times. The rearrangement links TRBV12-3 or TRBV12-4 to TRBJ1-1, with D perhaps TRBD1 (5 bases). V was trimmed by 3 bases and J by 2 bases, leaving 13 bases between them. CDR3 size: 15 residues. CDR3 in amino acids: CASSFAGFGNTEAFF. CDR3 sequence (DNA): TGTGCCAGCAGTTTTGCAGGGTTCGGAAACACTGAAGCTTTCTTT.

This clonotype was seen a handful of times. The CDR3 is CASSQGQGNQETQYF. The CDR3 DNA reads TGCGCCAGCAGCCAAGGACAGGGGAACCAAGAGACCCAGTACTTC. This chain joins TRBV4-3 and TRBJ2-5, with TRBD1 matching 8 bases. This CDR3 is 15 amino acids long. Unmatched junction bases numbered 1, after V lost 1 base and J lost 0 bases. The germline V gene has CDR1 LGHNA and CDR2 YSLEER.

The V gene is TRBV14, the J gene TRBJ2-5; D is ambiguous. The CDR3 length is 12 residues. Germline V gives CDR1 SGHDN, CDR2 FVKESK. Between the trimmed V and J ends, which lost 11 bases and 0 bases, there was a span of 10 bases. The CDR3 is CAVDLHQETQYF. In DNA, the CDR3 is TGTGCCGTAGATCTTCACCAAGAGACCCAGTACTTC.